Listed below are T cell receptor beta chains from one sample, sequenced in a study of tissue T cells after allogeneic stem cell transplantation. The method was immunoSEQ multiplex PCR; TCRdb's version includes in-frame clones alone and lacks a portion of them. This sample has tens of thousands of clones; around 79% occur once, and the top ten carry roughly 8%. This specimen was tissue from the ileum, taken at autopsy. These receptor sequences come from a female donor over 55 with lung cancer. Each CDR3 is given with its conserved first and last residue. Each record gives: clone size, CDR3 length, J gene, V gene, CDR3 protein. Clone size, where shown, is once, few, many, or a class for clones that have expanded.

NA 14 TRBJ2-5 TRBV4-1 CASSQGYGKETQYF
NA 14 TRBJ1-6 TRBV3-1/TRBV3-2 CASSQVGDSSPLHF
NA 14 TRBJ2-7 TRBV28 CASSFGQATYEQYF
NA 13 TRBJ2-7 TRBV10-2 CASRVTGTYEQYF
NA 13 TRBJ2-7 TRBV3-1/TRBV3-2 CASSQSGLGEQYF
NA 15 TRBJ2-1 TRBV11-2 CASSYRAMWDNEQFF
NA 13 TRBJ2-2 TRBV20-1 CSASERVTGELFF
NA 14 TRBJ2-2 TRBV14 CASSRAGNTGELFF
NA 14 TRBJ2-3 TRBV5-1 CASSFGRRTDTQYF
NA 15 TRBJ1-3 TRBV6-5 CASSLRTGAGNTIYF
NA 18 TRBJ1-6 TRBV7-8 CASSSNSWGAVYNSPLHF
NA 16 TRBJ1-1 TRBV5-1 CASSLIRGRSNTEAFF
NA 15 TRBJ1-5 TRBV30 CAWSTGQGAYQPQHF
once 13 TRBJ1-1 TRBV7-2 CASSFGRNTEAFF
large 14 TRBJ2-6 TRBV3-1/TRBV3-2 CASSQGGGANVLTF
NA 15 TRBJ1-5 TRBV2 CASSATGGVRRTQHF
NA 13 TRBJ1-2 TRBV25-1 CASSETGKNGYTF
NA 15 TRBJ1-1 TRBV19 CASSTAGQGNTEAFF
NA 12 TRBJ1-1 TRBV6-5 CATAGGNTEAFF
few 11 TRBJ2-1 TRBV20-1 CSARDSGWLFF
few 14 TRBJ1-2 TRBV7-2 CASSLARRASGYTF
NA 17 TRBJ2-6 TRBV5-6 CASSPFRRSSGANVLTF
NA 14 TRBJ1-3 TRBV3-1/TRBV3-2 CASGDGLSGNTIYF
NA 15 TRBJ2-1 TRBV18 CASSRRTRDYNEQFF
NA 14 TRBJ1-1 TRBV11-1 CASSLQGDRVEAFF
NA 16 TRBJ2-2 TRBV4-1 CASTMNGQGSTGELFF
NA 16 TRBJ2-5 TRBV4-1 CASSQDRGLGQETQYF
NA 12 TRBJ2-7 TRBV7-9 CASRLDSDKQYF